Reported below is one TCR beta chain. The antigen remains undetermined. This sample was taken from a study of OX40 agonist ivuxolimab in advanced cancers. Study summary: Prior anti-PD-1, anti-PD-L1 or anti-CTLA-4 therapy was allowed; roughly 40% had some.

Samples were taken at baseline and on day 1 of cycles 4 and 7. Data came from immunoSEQ multiplex PCR; TCRdb stores just in-frame clones and leaves some out. Here the sample spans almost 85,000 clones, 94% being singletons. General study findings and limits: The authors also found low normalized T-cell clonal expansion in some nonresponders.

Germline-derived CDR1 and CDR2 are SGHRS and YFSETQ. The length of the CDR3 is 15 residues. V was clipped by 4 bases and J by 5 bases; unmatched bases: 3. The J gene is TRBJ2-2, the V gene TRBV5-1; 12 bases align to TRBD2. Here the sequenced sample was CD4+ or CD8+ T cells sorted from blood, taken in a trial of the OX40 agonist ivuxolimab. This sequence originates from an adult with an advanced solid tumor such as melanoma, head and neck, liver or kidney cancer. Here the CDR3 DNA reads TGCGCCAGCAGCACCGGGACTAGCGGGACCGGGGAGCTGTTTTTT. As protein: CASSTGTSGTGELFF. Drawing the rest from reference TRBV5-1 and TRBJ2-2, the complete variable domain is KAGVTQTPRYLIKTRGQQVTLSCSPISGHRSVSWYQQTPGQGLQFLFEYFSETQRNKGNFPGRFSGRQFSNSRSEMNVSTLELGDSALYLCASSTGTSGTGELFFGEGSRLTVL.